A selection of T cell receptor beta chains follows, all from one sample in a study of identical twins. TCRdb reanalysed the 5' RACE reads using MiXCR and keeps one entry per CDR3 protein. This table holds more than 1.5 million distinct CDR3 sequences, about 32% found once. Specimen: cord blood. The receptors were sampled from a newborn girl in good health. The CDR3 runs from the conserved cysteine through the conserved F or W. D genes are given only for firm matches.

V	J	D	CDR3
TRBV7-2	TRBJ2-1	.	CASSFAGFYNEQFF
TRBV3-1	TRBJ2-3	.	CASSPFIPGDTDTQYF
TRBV12-3/TRBV12-4	TRBJ2-1	.	CASSSGVGAQEQFF
TRBV4-1	TRBJ2-7	.	CASSQGFRDYEQYF
TRBV27	TRBJ1-2	TRBD1	CASSLWGQRRGYGYTF
TRBV30	TRBJ2-3	.	CAWSAAGTQYF
TRBV6-5	TRBJ1-1	.	CASSYSGGLPEAFF
TRBV5-4	TRBJ2-7	.	CASSLVFGAGGTGAYEQYF
TRBV20-1	TRBJ2-7	TRBD2	CSARVPGLAGSYEQYF
TRBV2	TRBJ2-3	.	CASSARLGHTDTQYF
TRBV10-2	.	TRBD1	CASSDPGLGGNEQYF
TRBV4-2	TRBJ2-7	TRBD2	CASSPREGPYEQYF
TRBV5-1	TRBJ1-2	TRBD1	CASSWDRWNGYTF
TRBV6-1	TRBJ1-2	.	CASTWGGGGNGYTF
TRBV11-2	TRBJ1-6	.	CASSSYRERSGSPLHF
TRBV4-2	TRBJ2-3	.	CASSPGPSDTQYF
TRBV12-5	TRBJ1-2	TRBD1	CASGLVVGRGPLNYGYTF
TRBV7-2	TRBJ2-3	TRBD2	CASRPGGAEDTQYF
TRBV4-1	TRBJ2-1	.	CASSQFHNEQFF
TRBV6-1	TRBJ1-2	TRBD1	CASSPGTGFADYGYTF
TRBV27	TRBJ2-1	TRBD2	CASSPYLGLAGDNEQFF
TRBV11-2	TRBJ1-4	.	CASSLATTPEKLFF
TRBV5-1	TRBJ2-1	TRBD1	CASSFDRGLTYNEQFF
TRBV20-1	TRBJ2-1	TRBD2	CSAPGLALYNEQSPGLALYNEQFF
TRBV6-1	TRBJ1-5	.	CASRTHGGSNQPQHF
TRBV29-1	TRBJ2-1	TRBD2	CSAVSAGVDNEQFF
TRBV20-1	.	TRBD1	CSARPDRGPNEQYF
TRBV5-1	TRBJ2-7	TRBD2	CAIVRLAGALSYEQYF
TRBV28	TRBJ2-4	TRBD1	CASRDRGLGEQYF
TRBV28	TRBJ1-5	.	CASREAINQPQHF
TRBV6-5	TRBJ1-1	.	CASNQDGNTEAFF
TRBV5-1	TRBJ1-4	.	CASSFRDATNEKLFF
TRBV11-3	TRBJ2-1	TRBD2	CASSDGAGGNEQFF
TRBV20-1	TRBJ1-2	.	CSASTENYGYTF
TRBV9	TRBJ1-1	.	CASSHPGREVAFF
TRBV20-1	TRBJ2-7	.	CSARVPTTYEQYF